The present T cell receptor beta chain was sequenced within a study of chronic HIV infection and antiretroviral therapy (dated by TCRdb to 2013 to 2016). Looking up the germline V gene (reference sequence) yields CDR1 LNHDA and CDR2 SQIVND. V lost 8 bases and J lost 1 base, and the count of bases not matched to a germline gene is 7. The CDR3 numbers 17 residues from cysteine through phenylalanine. Kept here is only the CDR3 DNA, which spans 51 bases and is read in frame from base 1. Libraries were built with 5' RACE. TCRdb names Illumina MiSeq as the instrument used. In-frame beta chains were kept once TCRdb had trimmed the public reads at Q25 with fastp and called clones with MiXCR. When rows share a CDR3 protein, they turn into one entry using the most common DNA and genes. The sample table records 40,000 to 50,000 distinct CDR3 sequences; over 15% of these occur just once. Approximately 3% of the sample lies in the top ten.

Points on this clonotype: Its antigen remains undetermined. Base qualities are not provided; no much larger clone lies one nucleotide away.

The sequenced sample was peripheral blood. This sequence originates from an adult who had HIV and had not received antiretroviral therapy, or was an uninfected healthy control (not recorded which). The sequence is built from TRBV19 and TRBJ2-6, with 11 bases matching TRBD1. The nucleotide sequence is given as TGTGCCAGTGCGGCCGGGACAGGGGGTTCTGGGGCCAACGTCCTGACTTTC. This is translated as CASAAGTGGSGANVLTF.